The rows below give T cell receptor beta chains drawn from one sample of a study of T cell responses to AZD1222 COVID-19 vaccine. The method was immunoSEQ multiplex PCR; TCRdb's version includes in-frame clones alone and lacks a portion of them. The table lists 100,000 to 120,000 clones, 81% of them singletons, with 4% to 5% in the top ten. The sample was peripheral blood, taken on day 0 of AZD1222 vaccination. These receptors were obtained from an adult in good health. Each CDR3 is given with its conserved first and last residue. The D gene is left open where the match is weak. Clone size, where shown, is once, few, many, or a class for clones that have expanded.

>.|TRBJ2-1|TRBV5-1|.
TGCGCCAGCAGCCATGGATCCTACAATGAGCAGTTCTTC
CASSHGSYNEQFF
>TRBD2|TRBJ2-2|TRBV19|.
TGTGCCAGTAGGGTGGCGGGAGCGAACACCGGGGAGCTGTTTTTT
CASRVAGANTGELFF
>.|TRBJ1-5|TRBV7-8|.
TGTGCCAGCAGCTTAACCGTGAATCAGCCCCAGCATTTT
CASSLTVNQPQHF
>TRBD1|TRBJ1-1|TRBV19|.
TGTGCCAGTAGCCGCAGGGGGAGGGAGAACACTGAAGCTTTCTTT
CASSRRGRENTEAFF
>TRBD1|TRBJ1-5|TRBV6-2/TRBV6-3|.
TGTGCCAGCAGTTACCGCCGGGACAGGGGCGACAATCAGCCCCAGCATTTT
CASSYRRDRGDNQPQHF
>.|TRBJ2-7|TRBV11-2|few
TGTGCCAGCAGCCCCCTCCGGCGGAGTAACTCCTACGAGCAGTACTTC
CASSPLRRSNSYEQYF
>TRBD2|TRBJ2-1|TRBV15|.
TGTGCCACCAGCAGAGAATTTGCGGGAGGGGGCAATGAGCAGTTCTTC
CATSREFAGGGNEQFF
>TRBD1|TRBJ1-6|TRBV2|.
TGTGCCAGCATTCCGGACAGGGGACTGAATTCACCCCTCCACTTT
CASIPDRGLNSPLHF
>.|TRBJ1-1|TRBV28|.
TGTGCCAGCAGTTTGTCGGGGGGCTTCACTGAAGCTTTCTTT
CASSLSGGFTEAFF
>.|TRBJ1-1|TRBV9|.
TGTGCCAGCAGCGTAGCTCAGGGGAACACTGAAGCTTTCTTT
CASSVAQGNTEAFF
>.|TRBJ1-2|TRBV28|.
TGTGCCAGCAGGGAGGGGTCCGAAACCTTCTATGGCTACACCTTC
CASREGSETFYGYTF
>.|TRBJ2-7|TRBV3-1/TRBV3-2|once
TGTGCCAGCAGCGCGGTGGGGGGTTCCTCCTACGAGCAGTACTTC
CASSAVGGSSYEQYF
>TRBD1|TRBJ1-2|TRBV7-2|.
TGTGCCAGCACTTACCGACAGGGGGTAGATGGCTACACCTTC
CASTYRQGVDGYTF
>.|TRBJ1-5|TRBV6-5|.
TGTGCCAGCAGTTACTCGGATAGACCCAATCAGCCCCAGCATTTT
CASSYSDRPNQPQHF
>TRBD2|TRBJ2-3|TRBV4-1|.
TGCGCCAGCAGCCAACCAAACTTCCGGGGGGGCGACACAGATACGCAGTATTTT
CASSQPNFRGGDTDTQYF
>.|TRBJ1-2|TRBV10-3|.
TGTGCCATCAGCCTTGACGAGGGGCAAGGGTATGGCTACACCTTC
CAISLDEGQGYGYTF
>.|TRBJ1-1|TRBV6-6|.
TGTGCCAGCAGTTACTTACAGGGTAGACGAACTGAAGCTTTCTTT
CASSYLQGRRTEAFF
>.|TRBJ1-2|TRBV19|.
TGTGCCAGTAGTAACCCGGGGGGAAGTGACTATGGCTACACCTTC
CASSNPGGSDYGYTF
>.|TRBJ1-5|TRBV4-1|.
TGCGCCAGCAGCCAAGAGACAGGTTACAATCAGCCCCAGCATTTT
CASSQETGYNQPQHF
>.|TRBJ2-1|TRBV15|.
TGTGCCACCAGCAGAGATATTAGCGACAATGAGCAGTTCTTC
CATSRDISDNEQFF